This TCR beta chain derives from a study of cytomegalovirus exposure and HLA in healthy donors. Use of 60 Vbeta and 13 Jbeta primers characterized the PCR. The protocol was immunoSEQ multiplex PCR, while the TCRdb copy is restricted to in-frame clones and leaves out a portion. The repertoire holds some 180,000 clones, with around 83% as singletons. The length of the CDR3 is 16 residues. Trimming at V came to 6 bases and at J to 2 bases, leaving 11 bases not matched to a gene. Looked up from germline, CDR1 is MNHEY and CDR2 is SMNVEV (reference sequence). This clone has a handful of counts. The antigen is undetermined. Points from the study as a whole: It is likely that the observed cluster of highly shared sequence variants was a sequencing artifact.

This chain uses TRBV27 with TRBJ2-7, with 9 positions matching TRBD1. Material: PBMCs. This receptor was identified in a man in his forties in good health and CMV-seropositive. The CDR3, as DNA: TGTGCCAGCAGGGGTGAGGGGGGACAGGGACCCTACGAGCAGTACTTC. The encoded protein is CASRGEGGQGPYEQYF.